The 20 T cell receptor beta chains below come from one sample, sequenced in a study of blood T cell repertoires in COVID-19. Profiling relied on immunoSEQ multiplex PCR, and the TCRdb table lists in-frame clones only, not all of them. This sample carries around 26,000 clones, over 75% of them seen once, and the ten largest clones take 2.5%. Sequencing used peripheral blood. The receptor set was obtained from a woman in her 70s with COVID-19, enrolled during active disease.

The chain combines TRBV28 with TRBJ1-5; 7 bases are a match to TRBD1. Germline loops: CDR1 MDHEN, CDR2 SYDVKM. Unmatched junction bases numbered 10, after V lost 5 bases and J lost 0 bases. CDR3 size: 17 residues. The CDR3 reads CASSPPGQLYSNQPQHF. The DNA for the CDR3 is TGTGCCAGCAGTCCCCCGGGACAGCTTTATAGCAATCAGCCCCAGCATTTT.

This clone was seen more than once but under ten times. This chain connects TRBV19 to TRBJ1-2; 7 positions agree with TRBD1. The J segment lost 2 bases and the V segment lost 5 bases, leaving 5 bases of the junction unmatched. CDR1 and CDR2 (germline): LNHDA, SQIVND (reference sequence). This CDR3 is built from 14 residues. DNA for the CDR3: TGTGCCAGTAGTTTCGGGACAGCGAACTATGGCTACACCTTC. This encodes CASSFGTANYGYTF.

The rearrangement uses TRBV2 and TRBJ2-1; 8 nucleotides match TRBD1. Unmatched junction bases numbered 13, after V lost 6 bases and J lost 9 bases. CDR1 and CDR2 (germline): SNHLY, FYNNEI. The CDR3 is 15 amino acids. CDR3 protein: CASSGSSQGAGEQFF. DNA of the CDR3: TGTGCCAGCAGCGGGTCCTCGCAGGGGGCTGGTGAGCAGTTCTTC. The full variable domain, with the rest looked up from reference TRBV2 and TRBJ2-1, is EPEVTQTPSHQVTQMGQEVILRCVPISNHLYFYWYRQILGQKVEFLVSFYNNEISEKSEIFDDQFSVERPDGSNFTLKIRSTKLEDSAMYFCASSGSSQGAGEQFFGPGTRLTVL.

The chain has TRBV20-1 and TRBJ1-1; D is uncertain. Trimming took 3 bases from V and 2 from J, leaving 4 bases between them. This CDR3 is 11 amino acids long. The germline V gene encodes CDR1 DFQATT and CDR2 SNEGSKA (reference sequence). The CDR3 coding sequence is TGCAGTGCTAGGGGCAACACTGAAGCTTTCTTT. It yields the protein CSARGNTEAFF.

This chain's CDR3 is CASSVRAGGARGYTF. The CDR3 nucleotides read TGTGCCAGCAGCGTACGAGCAGGGGGCGCTAGGGGCTACACCTTC. The chain combines TRBV13 with TRBJ1-2, with 8 positions matching TRBD1. With V trimmed by 5 bases and J by 8 bases, 13 bases remained unmatched. The CDR3 has 15 residues. The germline gives CDR1 PRHDT, CDR2 FYEKMQ (reference sequence).

CDR3 sequence reads: CASSYGTTGYEQYV. DNA of the CDR3: TGCGCCAGCAGCTACGGGACTACCGGTTACGAGCAGTACGTC. The V and J genes are TRBV5-1 and TRBJ2-7; TRBD2 matches 7 bases. V lost 3 bases and J lost 4; bases outside the gene matches: 7. This CDR3 is 14 amino acids long. Germline CDR1 is SGHRS and CDR2 is YFSETQ.

CDR3 nucleotides: TGTGCCATCAGTGAGTCCAACCAGGGGGAGACCCAGTACTTC. This translates into CAISESNQGETQYF. The chain recombines TRBV10-3 with TRBJ2-5; D is possibly TRBD1 (6 bases). Trimming removed 0 bases at V and 5 bases at J, with 10 bases between. This CDR3 has 14 residues. The germline V gene has CDR1 ENHRY and CDR2 SYGVKD.

The gene calls are TRBV2 and TRBJ1-5, with TRBD1 as a possible D gene (5 bases). Trimming pared 1 base from V and 1 base from J, leaving 8 bases between. The CDR3 has 15 residues. Germline loops: CDR1 SNHLY, CDR2 FYNNEI. The CDR3 reads CASSEGGWSNQPQHF. In nucleotides, the CDR3 is TGTGCCAGCAGTGAAGGGGGCTGGAGCAATCAGCCCCAGCATTTT.

The V gene is TRBV7-9, the J gene TRBJ1-1; maybe TRBD1 (6 bases). Trimming shortened V by 6 bases and J by 1 base, and 18 bases separated the two germline ends. This CDR3 is 16 amino acids long. Germline V lookup: CDR1 SEHNR, CDR2 FQNEAQ (reference sequence). CDR3 nucleotides: TGTGCCAGCAGACCAATGGGGGGGCCGAGGAACACTGAAGCTTTCTTT. It yields the protein CASRPMGGPRNTEAFF. Full variable domain (outside the CDR3, taken from reference TRBV7-9 and TRBJ1-1): DTGVSQNPRHKITKRGQNVTFRCDPISEHNRLYWYRQTLGQGPEFLTYFQNEAQLEKSRLLSDRFSAERPKGSFSTLEIQRTEQGDSAMYLCASRPMGGPRNTEAFFGQGTRLTVV.

This clone was seen only a few times. The chain has TRBV14 and TRBJ2-7; no firm D call. The ends were cut back, 2 bases at V and 4 bases at J, with 9 bases in the middle. Germline CDR1 is SGHDN and CDR2 is FVKESK. The CDR3 extends over 13 amino acids. CDR3 coding DNA: TGTGCCAGCAGCCAACCAGGTTGGTACGAGCAGTACTTC. Amino acids: CASSQPGWYEQYF.

The chain recombines TRBV6-5 with TRBJ1-6; D uncertain. V was cut by 6 bases and J by 8 bases, with 11 bases left in between. The CDR3 runs to 13 residues. Germline lookup yields CDR1 MNHEY and CDR2 SVGAGI. The CDR3 nucleotides read TGTGCCAGCAGAACCGGGAAGGATTCACCCCTCCACTTT. The encoded protein is CASRTGKDSPLHF.

The rearrangement joins TRBV6-6 to TRBJ1-2; D is perhaps TRBD1 (5 bases). The CDR3 runs to 15 residues. Germline CDR1 is MNHNY and CDR2 is SVGAGI (reference sequence). Trimming left V 0 bases short and J 0 bases short, with 8 bases between. The CDR3 nucleotides are TGTGCCAGCAGTTACTCCAGGGCCACTAACTATGGCTACACCTTC. Translated: CASSYSRATNYGYTF.

The V gene is TRBV6-2 or TRBV6-3, the J gene TRBJ2-1; tentative D call: TRBD2 (5 bases). V dropped 7 bases and J dropped 2 bases, with 18 bases sitting between them. Germline-derived CDR1 and CDR2 are MNHEY and SVGEGT. The CDR3 is made up of 16 amino acids. The CDR3: CASIPDGSSTYNEQFF. In nucleotides, the CDR3 is TGTGCCAGCATCCCCGATGGGAGTTCTACCTACAATGAGCAGTTCTTC.

This clone was detected only a few times. The chain recombines TRBV3-1 (or the pseudogene TRBV3-2) with TRBJ1-3; D might be TRBD1 (5 bases). Germline CDR1 is LGHDT and CDR2 is YNNKEL (reference sequence). The V end lost 2 bases, the J end lost 2 bases, and 7 bases lay between the germline ends. CDR3 length equals 14 residues. In nucleotides, the CDR3 is TGTGCCAGCAGCCAATCGGGGGCTGGAAACACCATATATTTT. Translated, it gives CASSQSGAGNTIYF.

The rearrangement uses TRBV19 and TRBJ2-2; 7 nucleotides line up with TRBD1. With V trimmed by 4 bases and J by 2 bases, 7 bases remained unmatched. The CDR3 sequence is 16 residues long. Per the germline V gene, CDR1 is LNHDA and CDR2 is SQIVND (reference sequence). As DNA, the CDR3 is TGTGCCAGTAGTACCTTACAGGGGTTTAACACCGGGGAGCTGTTTTTT. Amino acids: CASSTLQGFNTGELFF.

CDR3 bases: TGTGCCAGTAGTATAGAAGGGGTGATGAACACTGAAGCTTTCTTT. Translating it yields CASSIEGVMNTEAFF. V gene TRBV19 combines with J gene TRBJ1-1; TRBD1 might be the D (5 bases). The V end lost 0 bases, the J end lost 0 bases, and 8 bases lay between the germline ends. This CDR3 is built from 15 residues. Germline lookup yields CDR1 LNHDA and CDR2 SQIVND (reference sequence).

This clone was detected only a few times. The chain combines TRBV7-9 with TRBJ1-4, with TRBD1 matching 7 bases. The CDR3 runs 16 residues. The V segment lost 2 bases and the J segment 4 bases; nucleotides outside the gene matches: 7. CDR1 SEHNR and CDR2 FQNEAQ come from the germline V gene (reference sequence). The CDR3, as DNA: TGTGCCAGCAGCTTACGCAGGGGGGTTAATAATGAAAAACTGTTTTTT. This codes for CASSLRRGVNNEKLFF.

The chain recombines TRBV5-1 with TRBJ2-1; D is perhaps TRBD2 (6 bases). V lost 0 bases to trimming and J lost 7 bases, with 11 bases between them. CDR3 length: 14 amino acids. Germline assignment: CDR1 SGHRS and CDR2 YFSETQ. CDR3 amino acids: CASSLAGRENEQFF. The CDR3 nucleotides are TGCGCCAGCAGCTTGGCCGGTCGGGAGAATGAGCAGTTCTTC.

The chain couples TRBV15 to TRBJ2-2, with a tentative D call TRBD2 (5 bases). CDR3 length: 15 amino acids. Germline V gene sequence: CDR1 LNHNV, CDR2 YYDKDF (reference sequence). Trimming stripped 5 bases from V and 6 bases from J, with 16 bases between. CDR3 in amino acids: CATSGGSPRAGELFF. In DNA form, the CDR3 reads TGTGCCACCAGCGGCGGGTCTCCTAGGGCCGGGGAGCTGTTTTTT.

This clone was seen more than once but under ten times. The genes are TRBV6-2 or TRBV6-3 and TRBJ2-1; a possible D gene is TRBD2 (5 bases). The CDR3 runs to 18 residues. The germline V gene encodes CDR1 MNHEY and CDR2 SVGEGT. The V end was cut by 0 bases, the J end by 8 bases, with 23 bases between. The CDR3 region is CASSYSAPSSGPEDEQFF. The CDR3 bases are TGTGCCAGCAGTTACTCCGCCCCCTCGAGCGGCCCGGAGGATGAGCAGTTCTTC.